The rows below give T cell receptor beta chains drawn from one sample of a study of control samples from healthy donors and cancer patients. TCRdb's table, derived via immunoSEQ multiplex PCR, lists solely in-frame clones and lacks some. The table records roughly 79,000 clones, approximately 88% of them present only once. The specimen sequenced was blood. Every receptor here comes from a man over 45 in good health. Both conserved end residues are part of each CDR3. D genes are given only for firm matches. Size values are once, few and many counts, or a class for expanded clones, and some rows have none.

clone size	V gene	D gene	J gene	CDR3 protein	CDR3 DNA
-	TRBV28	TRBD2	TRBJ2-1	CASKTLAGARNEQFF	TGTGCCAGCAAGACCCTAGCGGGAGCGAGAAATGAGCAGTTCTTC
-	TRBV20-1	-	TRBJ2-1	CSASLRGQFF	TGCAGTGCTAGCTTGCGTGGGCAGTTCTTC
-	TRBV5-1	TRBD2	TRBJ2-1	CASSLGLAGLNEQFF	TGCGCCAGCAGCTTGGGACTAGCGGGATTAAATGAGCAGTTCTTC
-	TRBV15	-	TRBJ1-5	CATKTGRGGQPQHF	TGTGCCACCAAAACAGGGCGAGGGGGTCAGCCCCAGCATTTT
-	TRBV30	-	TRBJ1-3	CAWRPPDTPSGNTIYF	TGTGCCTGGAGACCCCCGGACACCCCCTCTGGAAACACCATATATTTT
-	TRBV29-1	-	TRBJ2-4	CSVQAGPTFGNIQYF	TGCAGCGTCCAGGCCGGGCCCACATTTGGAAACATTCAGTACTTC
-	TRBV28	-	TRBJ1-5	CASRIEGASFSNQPQHF	TGTGCCAGCCGGATTGAAGGCGCGTCCTTTAGCAATCAGCCCCAGCATTTT
-	TRBV13	TRBD2	TRBJ2-5	CASSLTSGLGTQYF	TGTGCCAGCAGCTTGACTAGCGGGTTGGGGACCCAGTACTTC
-	TRBV27	-	TRBJ2-7	CASSLSRRHEQYF	TGTGCCAGCAGTTTATCCAGGCGACACGAGCAGTACTTC
-	TRBV28	-	TRBJ1-6	CASSLDRLENSPLHF	TGTGCCAGCAGTTTAGACAGGTTGGAGAATTCACCCCTCCACTTT
-	TRBV24-1	TRBD1	TRBJ1-2	CATSETGTGHINYGYTF	TGTGCCACCAGTGAAACCGGGACAGGGCATATTAACTATGGCTACACCTTC
-	TRBV3-1/TRBV3-2	TRBD2	TRBJ2-7	CASSLPTHLILAGEPYEQYF	TGTGCCAGCAGCCTCCCTACCCACTTAATACTAGCGGGGGAACCCTACGAGCAGTACTTC
few	TRBV30	-	TRBJ2-7	CAWSKTSFYEQYF	TGTGCCTGGAGCAAAACTAGCTTCTACGAGCAGTACTTC
-	TRBV11-3	-	TRBJ2-2	CASSLFGKSGELFF	TGTGCCAGCAGCTTATTCGGGAAATCCGGGGAGCTGTTTTTT
-	TRBV7-9	-	TRBJ2-3	CASSLATSTDTQYF	TGTGCCAGCAGCTTAGCAACTAGCACAGATACGCAGTATTTT
-	TRBV7-8	-	TRBJ2-7	CASSLAVREQYF	TGTGCCAGCAGCTTAGCGGTGCGAGAGCAGTACTTC